This T cell receptor (beta chain) originates from a study of early stage breast cancer tumors (dated by TCRdb to 2015 to 2018). General notes on the study: Of the roughly 15 invasive breast tumors, eleven to twelve were found to be estrogen receptor-positive, progesterone receptor-positive and HER2-negative. Eight of the 12 ER+/PR+/HER2- tumors were invasive ductal carcinomas, while the other four were invasive lobular carcinomas. A read coverage of roughly 10-fold per sample was achieved on average. Across all samples, more than 2.5 million templates representing nearly 1,100,000 unique clonotypes were detected. Results and caveats for the whole study, not just this receptor: Because the cohort was small, a breakdown by tumor subtype could not be done. Sequencing bulk genomic DNA from unsorted cells could not capture chain pairing or functional markers like CD4, CD8 and FOXP3. Repertoires from blood and normal breast were more alike than repertoires from blood and tumor, and in about 85% of the 16 patients, comparing each tissue with blood separated tumor from normal. Enriched TCRB sequences shared across patients were found to be mostly commonly generated sequences that were unlikely to play an important role in the tumor microenvironment. Approximately 2.5-fold higher T cell density and higher clonality were observed in tumors than in adjacent normal breast tissue.

The study profiled bulk TCR beta-chain repertoires in matched peripheral blood, tumor and adjacent normal breast tissue taken from approximately 16 patients with early-stage breast cancer. Before surgery, roughly 5-10 mL of whole blood was collected in EDTA tubes and processed within 2 hours. Ficoll-Paque centrifugation in SepMate-50 tubes was used to isolate peripheral blood mononuclear cells. PBMCs were cryopreserved in about 90% FBS with around 10% DMSO in aliquots of about 1.9 to 4.5 million cells and stored in liquid nitrogen. The Qiagen AllPrep DNA/RNA Mini kit was used to extract genomic DNA. A note on this clone: Its cognate antigen has yet to be identified. The record has no base qualities; no much larger clone is one base away.

Each sample was amplified in two independent genomic DNA replicates, using about 0.52 ug for blood and around 1.5 ug for tumor or normal breast. Following the manufacturer's instructions, the ImmunoSeq Intro kit was used to carry out TCRB sequencing on genomic DNA. Multiplex PCR was run for 31 cycles using proprietary primers and spike-in control sequences for absolute quantification. Single-end 150-bp reads were used to sequence an 87-bp fragment spanning the CDR3 and the flanking V and J genes. Seven samples, with two replicates for each sample, were multiplexed per lane of an Illumina MiSeq using version 3.0 chemistry. As for the authors' bioinformatics: The vendor's proprietary pipeline processed the raw data and merged both replicates into a single result for each sample. A clonotype was defined as productive rearrangements that share the same V-gene family, CDR3 amino acid sequence and J-gene segment. Clonality was computed as 1 minus the normalized Shannon entropy (Pielou evenness) of TCRB abundances. To estimate T cell density, the total number of templates was divided by the number of input cells, which was inferred from the amount of DNA input. Recon with default parameters was used to estimate total repertoire diversity and clonality. Tumor-enriched clonotypes were defined as having over 0.1% abundance in tumor and at least 32-fold higher abundance than in normal breast. TCRdb stores this immuneACCESS table with in-frame sequences only. Part of the clones is absent; in the studies checked, under half of the shortfall reflects unresolved V genes, and no reason is known for the rest. For V, J and clone size, that table is used; D and trimming come from the DNA. In all, the sample holds around 53,000 clones, and 80% to 95% of those were seen once. The ten largest clonotypes hold more than 4% of the sample.

Sequencing was done on a sample of blood. The receptor was derived from a person aged 65-85 years with breast cancer.

At the DNA level, the sequence is TGTGCCAGCAGTCCCCCCGGGACAGGAGCCCTACATCAGTACTTC. It specifies CASSPPGTGALHQYF. The chain couples TRBV6-5 to TRBJ2-4; 8 nucleotides in the junction match TRBD1. Trimmed from V: 5 bases; trimmed from J: 12 bases; junction bases lacking a gene match: 15. From a lookup of the germline V gene, CDR1 and CDR2 are MNHEY and SVGAGI. Taken from cysteine to phenylalanine, the CDR3 has 15 residues. Only the CDR3 DNA is retained, 45 bases long and in frame from the first base.